One sample yielded the 3 T cell receptor beta chains listed below, sequenced in a study of T cells after yellow fever vaccination. MiXCR, run by TCRdb on the 5' RACE reads, gives a single entry per CDR3 protein. The sample lists more than 95,000 distinct CDR3 sequences; nearly 7.5% were seen once. This specimen was CD4+ T cells sorted from PBMCs, taken roughly 10 days after the first yellow fever vaccination. All receptors derive from a man in his late teens or twenties who received the YFV17D yellow fever vaccine.

This clonotype was counted at least ten times. The chain employs TRBV12-3 or TRBV12-4 and TRBJ1-5; D not resolved. V lost 3 bases, J lost 6 bases, and 12 bases lay in between. The CDR3 length is 14 residues. CDR3 bases: TGTGCCAGCAGTTTCTTAGGGATGGCTCAGCCCCAGCATTTT. Amino acids: CASSFLGMAQPQHF.

This clonotype was seen repeatedly, ten times or more. J is TRBJ2-5 and V is TRBV20-1; TRBD2 might be the D (7 bases). Trimming cost V 7 bases and J 3 bases, with 18 bases left between them. CDR3 length equals 14 residues. From germline, CDR1 is DFQATT and CDR2 SNEGSKA (reference sequence). The chain's CDR3 is CSGVWGRGKETQYF. CDR3 coding DNA: TGCAGTGGGGTTTGGGGGCGGGGGAAAGAGACCCAGTACTTC.

This clonotype appeared many times. The chain carries TRBV12-3 or TRBV12-4 and TRBJ2-2; 9 positions agree with TRBD1. This CDR3 is built from 16 residues. V was clipped by 6 bases and J by 5 bases; unmatched bases: 10. CDR3 residues: CASSRQLGQGTGELFF. CDR3 bases: TGTGCCAGCAGCAGACAATTAGGACAGGGGACCGGGGAGCTGTTTTTT.